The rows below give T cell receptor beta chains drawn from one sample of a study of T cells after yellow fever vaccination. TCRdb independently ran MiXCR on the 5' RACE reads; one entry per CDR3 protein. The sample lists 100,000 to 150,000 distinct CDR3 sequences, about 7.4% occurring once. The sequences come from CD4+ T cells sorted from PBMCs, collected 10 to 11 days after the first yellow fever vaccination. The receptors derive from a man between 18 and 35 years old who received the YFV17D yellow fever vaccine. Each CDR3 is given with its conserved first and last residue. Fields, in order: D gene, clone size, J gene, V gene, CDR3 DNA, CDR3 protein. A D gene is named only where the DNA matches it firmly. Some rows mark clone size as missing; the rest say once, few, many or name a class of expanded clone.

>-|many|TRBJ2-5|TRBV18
TGTGCCAGCTCACCGGCCGGGACGTTGACTTCCCAAGAGACCCAGTACTTC
CASSPAGTLTSQETQYF
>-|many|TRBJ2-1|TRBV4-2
TGTGCCAGCAGCCAAGCGGTGAGTGCGATTTCCTACAATGAGCAGTTCTTC
CASSQAVSAISYNEQFF
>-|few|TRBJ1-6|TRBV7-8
TGTGCCAGCAGCCCCCGCGGGGCGAGCTCCTATAATTCACCCCTCCACTTT
CASSPRGASSYNSPLHF
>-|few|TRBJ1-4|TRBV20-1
TGCAGTGCTAGAGACCCCCGGGGAGGGATTAATGAAAAACTGTTTTTT
CSARDPRGGINEKLFF
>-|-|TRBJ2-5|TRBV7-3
TGTGCCAGCAGCTTAAGGGGGGGCGGGGTAAAAGAGACCCAGTACTTC
CASSLRGGGVKETQYF
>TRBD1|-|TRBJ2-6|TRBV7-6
TGTGCCAGCAGCTTAGTTCCGGGGACAGGTGCTGGGGCCAACGTCCTGACTTTC
CASSLVPGTGAGANVLTF
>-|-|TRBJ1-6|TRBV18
TGTGCCAGCTCACAGGCCGGGGTGGCGGGCAATTCACCCCTCCACTTT
CASSQAGVAGNSPLHF
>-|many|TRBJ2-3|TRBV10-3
TGTGCCTCATCGTACGGGGCCACAGATACGCAGTATTTT
CASSYGATDTQYF
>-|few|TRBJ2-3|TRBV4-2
TGTGCCAGCAGCCGCCCCGGGACAGATACACTCCTAGCGCGGGGTACGCAGTATTTT
CASSRPGTDTLLARGTQYF
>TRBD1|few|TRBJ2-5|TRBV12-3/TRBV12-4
TGTGCCAGCAGACAGGGGGCAGGTTCGGAGACCCAGTACTTC
CASRQGAGSETQYF
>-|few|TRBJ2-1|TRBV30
TGTGCCTGGACCCGGACTGAGGGAAATGAGCAGTTCTTC
CAWTRTEGNEQFF
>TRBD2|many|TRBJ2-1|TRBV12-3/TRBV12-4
TGTGCCAGCAGTTCATTTGGGGGGGACAATGAGCAGTTCTTC
CASSSFGGDNEQFF
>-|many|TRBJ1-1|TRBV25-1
TGTGCCAGCAGTAGAGACTCCGGGACTATGGGAACTGAAGCTTTCTTT
CASSRDSGTMGTEAFF
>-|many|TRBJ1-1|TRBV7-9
TGTGCCAGCAGCCGTCAGGGAGGGGGTGAAGCTTTCTTT
CASSRQGGGEAFF
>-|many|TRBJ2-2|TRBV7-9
TGTGCCAGCAGCTTTAGTATGATCAACACCGGGGAGCTGTTTTTT
CASSFSMINTGELFF
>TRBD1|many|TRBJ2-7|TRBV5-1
TGCGCCAGCAGCTTTCGACAGGGGACCTACGAGCAGTACTTC
CASSFRQGTYEQYF
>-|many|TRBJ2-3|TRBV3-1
TGTGCCAGCAGCCCCCCCCCTACCAGGGGCACAGATACGCAGTATTTT
CASSPPPTRGTDTQYF
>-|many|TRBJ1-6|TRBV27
TGTGCCAGCAGTTTAGGTTTTCGGGGACGCGCTAATTCACCCCTCCACTTT
CASSLGFRGRANSPLHF
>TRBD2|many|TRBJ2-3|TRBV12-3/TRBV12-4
TGTGCCAGCAGTTTCGGGACTAGCGGCACAGATACGCAGTATTTT
CASSFGTSGTDTQYF
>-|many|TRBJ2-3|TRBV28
TGTGCCAGCAACTCCTTGGGGGTTTTTAGGGCAGATACGCAGTATTTT
CASNSLGVFRADTQYF
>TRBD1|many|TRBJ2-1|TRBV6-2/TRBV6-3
TGTGCCAGCACCTCGTCACAGGGGATATTGATAGTTTACAATGAGCAGTTCTTC
CASTSSQGILIVYNEQFF
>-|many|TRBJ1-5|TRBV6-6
TGTGCCAGCACTCATCAAGGTCAGCCCCAGCATTTT
CASTHQGQPQHF
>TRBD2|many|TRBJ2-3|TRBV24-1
TGTGCCACCAGTGATCCACCGGGACTAGCAGGGACAGATACGCAGTATTTT
CATSDPPGLAGTDTQYF
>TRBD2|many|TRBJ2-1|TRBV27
TGTGCCAGCTGTACTCGGGGGGATGAGCAGTTCTTC
CASCTRGDEQFF
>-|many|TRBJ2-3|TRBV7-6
TGTGCCAGCAGCCAGAGAGGCTGGAGGAGAACGCCGGGCACAGATACGCAGTATTTT
CASSQRGWRRTPGTDTQYF
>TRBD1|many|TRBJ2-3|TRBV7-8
TGTGCCAGCAGCCCGCACAGGGGGCGTTCAACAGATACGCAGTATTTT
CASSPHRGRSTDTQYF